Listed below are T cell receptor beta chains from one sample, sequenced in a study of T cell responses to AZD1222 COVID-19 vaccine. The assay was immunoSEQ multiplex PCR, and TCRdb's table has in-frame clones only and misses some. Of 95,000 to 150,000 clones listed, approximately 90% are singletons. The material sequenced was peripheral blood, taken on day 0 of AZD1222 vaccination. The source is an adult in good health. The CDR3 runs from the conserved cysteine through the conserved F or W. The D gene is left open where the match is weak.

j_gene: TRBJ1-5
d_gene: .
v_gene: TRBV27
CDR3nt: TGTGCCAGCAGTTTATTGTCCAGCTCGAATCAGCCCCAGCATTTT
CDR3aa: CASSLLSSSNQPQHF

j_gene: TRBJ2-6
d_gene: .
v_gene: TRBV11-3
CDR3nt: TGTGCCAGCAGCTTCCGCCTTGGGGTCTTCGAGGTCACTGGGGCCAACGTCCTGACTTTC
CDR3aa: CASSFRLGVFEVTGANVLTF

j_gene: TRBJ1-3
d_gene: .
v_gene: TRBV3-1/TRBV3-2
CDR3nt: TGTGCCAGCAGCCAAGATTCGGGGGGGGCGAACACCATATATTTT
CDR3aa: CASSQDSGGANTIYF

j_gene: TRBJ2-7
d_gene: TRBD1
v_gene: TRBV4-1
CDR3nt: TGCGCCAGCAGCCAAGTAACAGGGGATCCCTACGAGCAGTACTTC
CDR3aa: CASSQVTGDPYEQYF

j_gene: TRBJ2-7
d_gene: .
v_gene: TRBV19
CDR3nt: TGTGCCAGTAGTTCGGCCGCGGCCTACGAGCAGTACTTC
CDR3aa: CASSSAAAYEQYF

j_gene: TRBJ1-2
d_gene: TRBD1
v_gene: TRBV5-6
CDR3nt: TGTGCCAGCAGCACCATTTCTCGACAGGGGGCTGGCTACACCTTC
CDR3aa: CASSTISRQGAGYTF

j_gene: TRBJ1-2
d_gene: TRBD1
v_gene: TRBV2
CDR3nt: TGTGCCAGCAAAGGGGGGACAGGCACTAACTATGGCTACACCTTC
CDR3aa: CASKGGTGTNYGYTF

j_gene: TRBJ2-7
d_gene: TRBD1
v_gene: TRBV4-1
CDR3nt: TGCGCCAGCAGCGAGGGACAGGGGTTGGACGAGCAGTACTTC
CDR3aa: CASSEGQGLDEQYF

j_gene: TRBJ1-1
d_gene: .
v_gene: TRBV6-6
CDR3nt: TGTGCCAGCAGTTCTAACACTGAAGCTTTCTTT
CDR3aa: CASSSNTEAFF

j_gene: TRBJ2-2
d_gene: TRBD1
v_gene: TRBV23-1
CDR3nt: TGCGCCAGCAGTCAATCAGAACAGGGGGCAACCGGGGAGCTGTTTTTT
CDR3aa: CASSQSEQGATGELFF

j_gene: TRBJ2-1
d_gene: TRBD2
v_gene: TRBV11-2
CDR3nt: TGTGCCAGCAGCTCCTTAAGCGGGAGAGGATTAATGTCCTACAATGAGCAGTTCTTC
CDR3aa: CASSSLSGRGLMSYNEQFF

j_gene: TRBJ2-3
d_gene: TRBD1
v_gene: TRBV23-1
CDR3nt: TGCGCCAGCAGTCAAACCACTAGGGACAGGGGTGGCACAGATACGCAGTATTTT
CDR3aa: CASSQTTRDRGGTDTQYF

j_gene: TRBJ2-1
d_gene: .
v_gene: TRBV24-1
CDR3nt: TGTGCCACCAGTGATCGAACTAACAATGAGCAGTTCTTC
CDR3aa: CATSDRTNNEQFF

j_gene: TRBJ1-2
d_gene: .
v_gene: TRBV2
CDR3nt: TGTGCCAGCAGTGAACGGGACTATGGCTACACCTTC
CDR3aa: CASSERDYGYTF

j_gene: TRBJ2-1
d_gene: TRBD2
v_gene: TRBV6-6
CDR3nt: TGTGCCAGCAGTACACGGACTAGCCCCCTAGAGCAGTTCTTC
CDR3aa: CASSTRTSPLEQFF

j_gene: TRBJ2-2
d_gene: .
v_gene: TRBV29-1
CDR3nt: TGCAGCGCCGTTGTCCCACCTCGGGGGCCGGATGCGAACACCGGGGAGCTGTTTTTT
CDR3aa: CSAVVPPRGPDANTGELFF

j_gene: TRBJ1-6
d_gene: .
v_gene: TRBV6-5
CDR3nt: TGTGCCAGCAGTTGGGACGATTCCGGGGGTTCACCCCTCCACTTT
CDR3aa: CASSWDDSGGSPLHF

j_gene: TRBJ1-1
d_gene: TRBD1
v_gene: TRBV6-2/TRBV6-3
CDR3nt: TGTGCCAGCAGTTACAACCCCAGGGGGGTGCCCCCTTACACTGAAGCTTTCTTT
CDR3aa: CASSYNPRGVPPYTEAFF